One and the same sample provided the 4 T cell receptor beta chains below, sequenced in a study of OX40 agonist ivuxolimab in advanced cancers. TCRdb's table, derived via immunoSEQ multiplex PCR, lists solely in-frame clones and lacks some. Of almost 50,000 clones listed, approximately 81% are singletons. This specimen was CD4+ or CD8+ T cells sorted from blood, taken in a trial of the OX40 agonist ivuxolimab. These TCRs come from an adult with an advanced solid tumor such as melanoma, head and neck, liver or kidney cancer.

This chain links TRBV7-6 with TRBJ1-1, with D perhaps TRBD1 (6 bases). V was clipped by 2 bases and J by 1 base, with 11 bases between them. CDR1 is SGHVS, CDR2 FNYEAQ, per germline. This CDR3 has 15 residues. The CDR3, as DNA: TGTGCCAGCAGCTTACCGCCGGGACAGAACACTGAAGCTTTCTTT. Encoded protein: CASSLPPGQNTEAFF.

The chain carries TRBV7-9 and TRBJ2-3, with 11 positions matching TRBD2. The CDR3 totals 15 residues. Germline CDR1 reads SEHNR; CDR2 reads FQNEAQ (reference sequence). V trimming: 8 bases; J trimming: 4 bases; junction bases outside the gene matches: 8. The CDR3 DNA sequence: TGTGCCAGCGGATTCGGGACTAGCGGCCCAGATACGCAGTATTTT. Its protein is CASGFGTSGPDTQYF.

This clone was observed at least ten times. V is TRBV9 and J is TRBJ1-1, with D unresolved. The CDR3 is 14 residues long. V was shortened by 1 base and J by 4 bases, with 11 bases between the two germline ends. CDR1 and CDR2 from the germline V gene are SGDLS and YYNGEE. CDR3 coding DNA: TGTGCCAGCAGCGTAAACGGAGCACTCACTGAAGCTTTCTTT. Translated: CASSVNGALTEAFF.

The rearrangement uses TRBV29-1 and TRBJ2-1; D is uncertain. The germline gives CDR1 SQVTM, CDR2 ANQGSEA. This CDR3 is built from 13 residues. V dropped 4 bases and J dropped 0 bases, with 7 bases sitting between them. The CDR3 DNA is TGCAGCGTTGCGGTGGACTCCTACAATGAGCAGTTCTTC. Its translation is CSVAVDSYNEQFF.